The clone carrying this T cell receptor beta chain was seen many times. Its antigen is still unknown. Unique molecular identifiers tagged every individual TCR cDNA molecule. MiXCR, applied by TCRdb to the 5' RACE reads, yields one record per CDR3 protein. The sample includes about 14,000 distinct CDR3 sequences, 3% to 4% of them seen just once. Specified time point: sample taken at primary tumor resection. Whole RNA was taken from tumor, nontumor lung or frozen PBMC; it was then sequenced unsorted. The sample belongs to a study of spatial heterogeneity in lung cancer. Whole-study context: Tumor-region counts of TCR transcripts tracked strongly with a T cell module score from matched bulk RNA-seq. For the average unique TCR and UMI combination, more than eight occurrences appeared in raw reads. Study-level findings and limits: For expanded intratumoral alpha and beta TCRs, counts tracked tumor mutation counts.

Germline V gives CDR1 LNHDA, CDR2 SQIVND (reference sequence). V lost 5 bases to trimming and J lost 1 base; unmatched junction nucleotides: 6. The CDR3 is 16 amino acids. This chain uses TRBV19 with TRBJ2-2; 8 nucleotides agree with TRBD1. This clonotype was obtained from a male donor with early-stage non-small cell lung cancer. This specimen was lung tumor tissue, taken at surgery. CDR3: CASSFSGTGNTGELFF. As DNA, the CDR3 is TGTGCCAGTAGTTTCTCCGGGACAGGGAACACCGGGGAGCTGTTTTTT.